Listed here is a single T cell receptor beta chain. Libraries were prepared by immunoSEQ multiplex PCR; TCRdb keeps only in-frame clonotypes and omits some of them. The data show 150,000 to 200,000 clones, roughly 89% seen once. CDR1 is SGDLS and CDR2 is YYNGEE in the germline V gene. V lost 4 bases and J 0 bases, leaving 14 bases between the germline ends. This CDR3 comprises 17 residues. The sample originates from a study of cytomegalovirus exposure and HLA in healthy donors. The TCR comes from a woman younger than 35 in good health and CMV-seropositive. This chain connects TRBV9 to TRBJ2-6; D possibly corresponds to TRBD1 (6 bases). Sequences were obtained from PBMCs. For the CDR3, the DNA is TGTGCCAGCAGCCCCCCGGGACAAACCTCTGGGGCCAACGTCCTGACTTTC. Its translation is CASSPPGQTSGANVLTF.